Listed below are T cell receptor beta chains from one sample, sequenced in a study of T cells in Graves' hyperthyroidism and ophthalmopathy. Each CDR3 protein is one row after TCRdb ran MiXCR on the multiplex PCR reads. The table has about 380,000 distinct CDR3 sequences, around 18% seen once. The sequenced material came from blood. These receptors were obtained from a man in his late teens or twenties with Graves' ophthalmopathy. CDR3s include the opening cysteine and the closing phenylalanine or tryptophan. Fields, in order: D gene, clone size, J gene, V gene, CDR3 DNA, CDR3 protein. A D gene is named only where the DNA matches it firmly. Expanded clones get a size class; other rows say once, few or many, or leave the size out.

TRBD2,NA,TRBJ2-1,TRBV5-1,TGCGCCAGCAGCTTGGGTAGCGGGGGGGCCATTGAGCAGTTCTTC,CASSLGSGGAIEQFF
NA,many,TRBJ1-5,TRBV28,TGTGCCAGCAGTGGGACAAGTGGTTTTCAGCCCCAGCATTTT,CASSGTSGFQPQHF
NA,many,TRBJ1-1,TRBV20-1,TGCAGTGCCCCGCGGGGCTCTTCCGCCATGAACACTGAAGCTTTCTTT,CSAPRGSSAMNTEAFF
TRBD1,many,TRBJ2-7,TRBV28,TGTGCCAGCAGTGGACAGGGTTTGCAGTACTTC,CASSGQGLQYF
NA,NA,TRBJ2-1,TRBV9,TGTGCCAGCAGCGTAGAGGCTATTTACAATGAGCAGTTCTTC,CASSVEAIYNEQFF
TRBD1,NA,TRBJ2-7,TRBV5-4,TGTGCCAGCAGCTTGGGCCCCGGGACAGGGGGCTACGAGCAGTACTTC,CASSLGPGTGGYEQYF
NA,few,TRBJ2-5,TRBV13,TGTGCCAGCAATCTCCGGAGTGGGGTTAACGAGGAGACCCAGTACTTC,CASNLRSGVNEETQYF
NA,NA,TRBJ1-2,TRBV7-2,TGTGCCAGCAGCTTCTCGAGACAGAACCAGGGCGGCTACACCTTC,CASSFSRQNQGGYTF
NA,many,TRBJ1-1,TRBV2,TGTGCCAGCAACCAAGGGGGGAGCACTGAAGCTTTCTTT,CASNQGGSTEAFF
NA,NA,TRBJ2-3,TRBV20-1,TGCAGTGCTAGTTCAACCTTCGGGGCCACAGATACGCAGTATTTT,CSASSTFGATDTQYF
NA,many,TRBJ2-1,TRBV20-1,TGCAGTGCTAGAGAGGCCTACAATGAGCAGTTCTTC,CSAREAYNEQFF
NA,NA,TRBJ1-5,TRBV19,TGTGCCAGTAGTATGTCCGTGGGGGTCAGAAGCAATCAGCCCCAGCATTTT,CASSMSVGVRSNQPQHF
NA,many,TRBJ2-7,TRBV18,TGTGCCAGCTCACCACCTACTCGGGGGTACGAGCAGTACTTC,CASSPPTRGYEQYF
NA,many,TRBJ2-2,TRBV3-1,TGTGCCAGCAGCCAAGGGCGGGCGGCGAACACCGGGGAGCTGTTTTTT,CASSQGRAANTGELFF
NA,NA,TRBJ2-1,TRBV12-3/TRBV12-4,TGTGCCAGCAGACCTGGCTGGCGCGCAGGAACCTACAATGAGCAGTTCTTC,CASRPGWRAGTYNEQFF
TRBD2,few,TRBJ2-1,TRBV3-1,TGTGCCAGCAGCCACACTAGCGGTTCCAAGAGGGATGAGCAGTTCTTC,CASSHTSGSKRDEQFF
TRBD1,NA,TRBJ1-6,TRBV12-3/TRBV12-4,TGTGCCAGCAGTTATGCAGGGGGGAATTCACCCCTCCACTTT,CASSYAGGNSPLHF
TRBD2,many,TRBJ2-3,TRBV5-6,TGTGCCAGCAGCTTGTTGGTGACTAGCGCTGCAGATACGCAGTATTTT,CASSLLVTSAADTQYF
NA,few,TRBJ1-2,TRBV19,TGTGCCAGTAGTATTGGGAGGGACTATGGCTACACCTTC,CASSIGRDYGYTF
TRBD1,many,TRBJ2-2,TRBV25-1,TGTGCCAGCAGTGAAGGGGACAGGGACACCGGGGAGCTGTTTTTT,CASSEGDRDTGELFF
NA,few,TRBJ1-2,TRBV6-1,TGTGCCAGCAGTCCTCGACGGGTCAACTATGGCTACACCTTC,CASSPRRVNYGYTF
NA,many,TRBJ1-6,TRBV7-6,TGTGCCAGCAGCTTGTACAGGGAGAGCTCCTATAATTCACCCCTCCACTTT,CASSLYRESSYNSPLHF
TRBD2,many,TRBJ2-1,TRBV7-9,TGTGCCAGCAGCTTAGAGGTTGGCGGGGGATCCTCCAATGAGCAGTTCTTC,CASSLEVGGGSSNEQFF
TRBD1,NA,TRBJ2-2,TRBV7-7,TGTGCTAGCAGCTTAGGACAGGGGGCGACCACCGGGGAGCTGTTTTTT,CASSLGQGATTGELFF
TRBD1,NA,TRBJ1-2,TRBV10-3,TGTGCCATCAGAGAGGGGGCTGCTGGCTATGGCTACACCTTC,CAIREGAAGYGYTF
NA,many,TRBJ1-5,TRBV5-1,TGCGCCAGCAGAGGGGACATGGATCAGCCCCAGCATTTT,CASRGDMDQPQHF
NA,NA,TRBJ2-2,TRBV7-3,TGTGCCAGCAGCTGGCCGGGCGGGGAGCTGTTTTTT,CASSWPGGELFF
NA,NA,TRBJ2-7,TRBV5-1,TGCGCCAGCAGCTTGCTCCGGGACGAGCAGTACTTC,CASSLLRDEQYF
TRBD1,many,TRBJ1-1,TRBV27,TGTGCCAGCAGTTTAAAGGGGGCGCTATGGGAGGCTGAAGCTTTCTTT,CASSLKGALWEAEAFF
TRBD2,few,TRBJ2-2,TRBV15,TGTGCCACCGGAGCGGGGGGAGACACCGGGGAGCTGTTTTTT,CATGAGGDTGELFF
TRBD1,NA,TRBJ1-4,TRBV7-9,TGTGCCAGCAGCCCGGGACAGGGGGTGATTGAAAAACTGTTTTTT,CASSPGQGVIEKLFF
NA,many,TRBJ1-1,TRBV20-1,TGCAGTGCTAGAGGTGGGACTGACCTGGGGACTGAAGCTTTCTTT,CSARGGTDLGTEAFF
TRBD1,many,TRBJ2-6,TRBV6-1,TGTGCCAGCAGTGAACCGACAGGGTACTCTGGGGCCAACGTCCTGACTTTC,CASSEPTGYSGANVLTF
NA,NA,TRBJ1-5,TRBV15,TGTGCCACCAGCAGGTCGGGCCTCCATCAGCCCCAGCATTTT,CATSRSGLHQPQHF